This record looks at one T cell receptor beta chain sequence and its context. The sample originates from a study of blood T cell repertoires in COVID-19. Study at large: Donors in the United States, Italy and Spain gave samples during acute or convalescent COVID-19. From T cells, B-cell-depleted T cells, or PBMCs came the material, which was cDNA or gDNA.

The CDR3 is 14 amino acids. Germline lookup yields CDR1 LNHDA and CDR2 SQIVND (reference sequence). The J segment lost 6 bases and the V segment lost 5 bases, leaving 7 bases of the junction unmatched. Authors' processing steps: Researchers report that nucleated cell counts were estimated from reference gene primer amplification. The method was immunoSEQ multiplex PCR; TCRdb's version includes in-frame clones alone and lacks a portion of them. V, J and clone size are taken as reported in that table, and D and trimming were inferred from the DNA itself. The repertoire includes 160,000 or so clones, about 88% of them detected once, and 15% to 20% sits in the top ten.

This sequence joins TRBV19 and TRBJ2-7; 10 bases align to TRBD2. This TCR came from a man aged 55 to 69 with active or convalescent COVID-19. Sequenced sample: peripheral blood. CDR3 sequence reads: CASSGSSGRVEQYF. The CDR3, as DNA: TGTGCCAGTAGTGGCTCTAGCGGGAGAGTCGAGCAGTACTTC.